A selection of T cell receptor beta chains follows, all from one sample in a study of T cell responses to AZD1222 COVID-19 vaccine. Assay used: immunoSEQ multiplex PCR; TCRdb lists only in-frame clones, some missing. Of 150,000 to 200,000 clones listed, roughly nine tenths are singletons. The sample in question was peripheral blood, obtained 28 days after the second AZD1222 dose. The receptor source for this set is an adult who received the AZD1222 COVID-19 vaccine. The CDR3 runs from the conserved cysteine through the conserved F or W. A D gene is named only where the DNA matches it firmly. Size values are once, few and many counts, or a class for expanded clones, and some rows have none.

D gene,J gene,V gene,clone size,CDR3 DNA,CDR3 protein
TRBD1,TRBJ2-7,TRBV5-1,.,TGCGCCAGCAGCCCAGCCGGACAGGCCTACGAGCAGTACTTC,CASSPAGQAYEQYF
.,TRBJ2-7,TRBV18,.,TGTGCCAGCTCACCAGGGGGCGTGGACGAGCAGTACTTC,CASSPGGVDEQYF
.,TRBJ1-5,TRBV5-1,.,TGCGCCAGCAGCTTGGACGGTACTCCTAATCAGCCCCAGCATTTT,CASSLDGTPNQPQHF
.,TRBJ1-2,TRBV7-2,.,TGTGCCAGCAGCCCAGTGTCTGGGGGGTTAGGGCTAGCTGGCTACACCTTC,CASSPVSGGLGLAGYTF
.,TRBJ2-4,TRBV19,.,TGTGCCAGTAGTAGCTTACTAGGGGACGGTACGGCCAAAAACATTCAGTACTTC,CASSSLLGDGTAKNIQYF
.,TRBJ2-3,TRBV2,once,TGTGCCAGCAGCCCCGACGGAGGGCTCAGAGCAGATACGCAGTATTTT,CASSPDGGLRADTQYF
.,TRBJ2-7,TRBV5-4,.,TGTGCCAGCAGCCGCCCGGGGGTCGGGACGGCCTACGAGCAGTACTTC,CASSRPGVGTAYEQYF
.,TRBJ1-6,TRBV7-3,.,TGTGCCAGCAGCTTAGACAGCAATTCACCCCTCCACTTT,CASSLDSNSPLHF
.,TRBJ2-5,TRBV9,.,TGTGCCAGCAGCGTAGTCGACTCCCAAGAGACCCAGTACTTC,CASSVVDSQETQYF
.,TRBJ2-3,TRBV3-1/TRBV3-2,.,TGTGCCAGCAGCTTCTTCACAGATACGCAGTATTTT,CASSFFTDTQYF
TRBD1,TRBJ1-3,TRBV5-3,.,TGTGCCAGAAGCCCACGACAGGGAATCTCTGGAAACACCATATATTTT,CARSPRQGISGNTIYF
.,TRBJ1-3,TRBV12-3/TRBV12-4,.,TGTGCCAGCAGGTTGCGGGAGGGAAACACCATATATTTT,CASRLREGNTIYF
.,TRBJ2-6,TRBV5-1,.,TGCGCCAGCAGCTTGGGCTCTGGGGCCAACGTCCTGACTTTC,CASSLGSGANVLTF
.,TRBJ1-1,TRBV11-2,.,TGTGCCAGCAGCTTAGGGGGACCTGAAGCTTTCTTT,CASSLGGPEAFF
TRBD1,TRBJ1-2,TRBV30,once,TGTGCCTGGAGTGTTCGACAGGGGTGGGCTGGTGGCTACACCTTC,CAWSVRQGWAGGYTF
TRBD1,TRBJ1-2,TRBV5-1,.,TGCGCCAGCAGCTCCGGGACAGAAGAGGATGGCTACACCTTC,CASSSGTEEDGYTF
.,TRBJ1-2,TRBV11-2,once,TGTGCCAGCAGCTTAGAAAGGGGGGGAAACTATGGCTACACCTTC,CASSLERGGNYGYTF
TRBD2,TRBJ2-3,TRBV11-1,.,TGTGCCAGCAGCTTAGCGGGACTAGGCACAGATACGCAGTATTTT,CASSLAGLGTDTQYF
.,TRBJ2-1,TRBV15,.,TGTGCCACCAGCCACGATAGGCCATGGGGCAATGAGCAGTTCTTC,CATSHDRPWGNEQFF
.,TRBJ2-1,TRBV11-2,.,TGTGCCAGCAGCTTAGATGGGAAATCGGCCCGATACTCCTACAATGAGCAGTTCTTC,CASSLDGKSARYSYNEQFF
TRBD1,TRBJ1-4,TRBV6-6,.,TGTGCCAGCAGACGACAGGGGATGACAACTAATGAAAAACTGTTTTTT,CASRRQGMTTNEKLFF
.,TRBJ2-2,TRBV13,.,TGTGCCAGCGGGCGGCCACCAAACACCGGGGAGCTGTTTTTT,CASGRPPNTGELFF
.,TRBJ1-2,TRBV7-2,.,TGTGCCAGCAGCTTAGTACCCCCCCCAGGATTGATCAGCTACACCTTC,CASSLVPPPGLISYTF
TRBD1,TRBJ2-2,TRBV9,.,TGTGCCAGCAGCGTGAGACAGGGCGGGGAGCTGTTTTTT,CASSVRQGGELFF
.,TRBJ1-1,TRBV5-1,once,TGCGCCAGCAGCTTATCACAGGCGAACACTGAAGCTTTCTTT,CASSLSQANTEAFF
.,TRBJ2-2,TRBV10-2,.,TGCGCCAGCAGAAGGGCCGGGGAGCTGTTTTTT,CASRRAGELFF
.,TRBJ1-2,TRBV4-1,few,TGCGCCAGCAGCCAAGGACTCGGTACAGGGAATGGCTACACCTTC,CASSQGLGTGNGYTF
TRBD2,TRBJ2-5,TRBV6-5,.,TGTGCCAGCAGACAATTAGCGGGAGGGGGAGAGACCCAGTACTTC,CASRQLAGGGETQYF
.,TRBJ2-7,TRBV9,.,TGTGCCAGCAGCGTAGGAACATTACCCTCCTACGAGCAGTACTTC,CASSVGTLPSYEQYF
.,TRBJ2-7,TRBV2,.,TGTGCCAGCGGGTTTTCCTACGAGCAGTACTTC,CASGFSYEQYF
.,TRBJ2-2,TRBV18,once,TGTGCCAGCTCAAACACCGTGGCAGTAAACACCGGGGAGCTGTTTTTT,CASSNTVAVNTGELFF
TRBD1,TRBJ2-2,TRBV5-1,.,TGCGCCAGCAGCTGGACAGGGGGCGTTCCCGGGGAGCTGTTTTTT,CASSWTGGVPGELFF
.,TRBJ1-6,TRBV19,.,TGTGCCAGTAGTATCCGGGACCGCCAAGAACCCCTCCACTTT,CASSIRDRQEPLHF
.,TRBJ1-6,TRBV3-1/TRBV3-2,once,TGTGCCAGCAGCCAAAACAGGAATTCACCCCTCCACTTT,CASSQNRNSPLHF
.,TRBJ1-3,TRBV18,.,TGTGCCAGCTCAGTGGGTCCAGGAAACACCATATATTTT,CASSVGPGNTIYF
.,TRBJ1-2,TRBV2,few,TGTGCCAGCAGGGAGGGCCTCTATGGCTACACCTTC,CASREGLYGYTF